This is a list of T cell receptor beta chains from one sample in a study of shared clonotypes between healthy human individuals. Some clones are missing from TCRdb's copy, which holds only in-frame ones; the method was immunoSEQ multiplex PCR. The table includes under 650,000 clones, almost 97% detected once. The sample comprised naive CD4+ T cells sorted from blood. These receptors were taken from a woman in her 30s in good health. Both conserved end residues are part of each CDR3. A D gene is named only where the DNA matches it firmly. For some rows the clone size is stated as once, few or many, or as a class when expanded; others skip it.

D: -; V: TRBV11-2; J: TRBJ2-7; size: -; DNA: TGTGCCAGCAGCCCGACAGGTTACGAGCAGTACTTC; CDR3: CASSPTGYEQYF
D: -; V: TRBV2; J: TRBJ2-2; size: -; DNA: TGTGCCAGCAGTGTTCGTAGGAACACCGGGGAGCTGTTTTTT; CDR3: CASSVRRNTGELFF
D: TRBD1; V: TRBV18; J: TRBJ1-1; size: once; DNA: TGTGCCAGCTCATCAGGACAGGATGAAGCTTTCTTT; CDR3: CASSSGQDEAFF
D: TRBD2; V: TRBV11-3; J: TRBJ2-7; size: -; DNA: TGTGCCAGCAGCCGTAGGACTAGCGGCTCCTACGAGCAGTACTTC; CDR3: CASSRRTSGSYEQYF
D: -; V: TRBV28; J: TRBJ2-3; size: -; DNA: TGTGCCAGCAGTTTCACCTACAGGTTTGCGGCGGGGTTACAGAGCACAGATACGCAGTATTTT; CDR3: CASSFTYRFAAGLQSTDTQYF
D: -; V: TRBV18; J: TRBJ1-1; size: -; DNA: TGTGCCAGCTCACTGGGATTGGGACCGTACACTGAAGCTTTCTTT; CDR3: CASSLGLGPYTEAFF
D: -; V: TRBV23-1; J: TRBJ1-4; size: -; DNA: TGCGCCAGCAGTCAATCCCTCCACGGCTGTAATGAAAAACTGTTTTTT; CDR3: CASSQSLHGCNEKLFF
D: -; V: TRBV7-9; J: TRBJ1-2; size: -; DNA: TGTGCCAGCAGCTTAGACAGGGACGGCTACACCTTC; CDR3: CASSLDRDGYTF
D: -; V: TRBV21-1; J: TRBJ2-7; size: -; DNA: TGTGCCAGCGGCGACGGACTAGCCCCCTACGAGCAGTACTTC; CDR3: CASGDGLAPYEQYF
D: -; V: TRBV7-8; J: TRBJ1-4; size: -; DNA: TGTGCCAGCAGCTTAGGGGGCCAGGGGAATGAAAAACTGTTTTTT; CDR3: CASSLGGQGNEKLFF
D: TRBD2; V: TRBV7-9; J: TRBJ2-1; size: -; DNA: TGTGCCAGCAGCTCTAAACTCGGTACTAGCGGGAACAATGAGCAGTTCTTC; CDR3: CASSSKLGTSGNNEQFF
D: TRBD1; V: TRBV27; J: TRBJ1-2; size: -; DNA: TGTGCCAGCAGTGCACAAACCGGGACAGGGGTTTATGGCTACACCTTC; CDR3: CASSAQTGTGVYGYTF
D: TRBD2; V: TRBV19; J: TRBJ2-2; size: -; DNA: TGTGCCAGTAGTATTGTGGCGGGAGGGAGCAGCGGGGAGCTGTTTTTT; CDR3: CASSIVAGGSSGELFF
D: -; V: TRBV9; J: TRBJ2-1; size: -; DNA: TGTGCCAGCAACCTAGGGGACTTCGGGGGAGAGCAGTTCTTC; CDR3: CASNLGDFGGEQFF
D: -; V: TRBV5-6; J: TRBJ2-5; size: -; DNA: TGTGCCAGCAGAGGGACACCCCGAGGGACCCAGTACTTC; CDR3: CASRGTPRGTQYF
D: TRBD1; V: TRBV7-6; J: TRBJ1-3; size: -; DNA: TGTGCCAGCAGCCCGACAGGGGTTGGAAACACCATATATTTT; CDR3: CASSPTGVGNTIYF
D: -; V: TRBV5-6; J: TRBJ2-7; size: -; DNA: TGTGCCAGCAGCTTGCCGGGAGCTTCCTACGAGCAGTACTTC; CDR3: CASSLPGASYEQYF
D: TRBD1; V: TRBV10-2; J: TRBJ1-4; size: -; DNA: TGCGCCAGCACCCAGGGGGATCGGGAAAAACTGTTTTTT; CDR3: CASTQGDREKLFF
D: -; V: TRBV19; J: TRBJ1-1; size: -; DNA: TGTGCCAGTAGTATCACGGGGAACACTGAAGCTTTCTTT; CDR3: CASSITGNTEAFF
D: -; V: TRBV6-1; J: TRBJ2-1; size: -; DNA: TGTGCCAGCAGTGCGCGGGATGAGCAGTTCTTC; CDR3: CASSARDEQFF
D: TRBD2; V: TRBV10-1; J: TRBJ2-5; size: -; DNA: TGCGCCAGCAGCAAAGCGGGACCGTCTGGAAGGGAGACCCAGTACTTC; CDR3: CASSKAGPSGRETQYF
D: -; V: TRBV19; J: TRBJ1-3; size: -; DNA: TGTGCCAGTAGTTCCGGGACATCGAGCTCTGGAAACACCATATATTTT; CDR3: CASSSGTSSSGNTIYF
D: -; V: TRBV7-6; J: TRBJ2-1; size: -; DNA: TGTGCCAGCAGCTTAGCCAGGCCCTACAATGAGCAGTTCTTC; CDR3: CASSLARPYNEQFF
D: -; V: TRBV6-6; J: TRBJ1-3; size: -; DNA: TGTGCCAGCAGTTACAGCAGTGGAAACACCATATATTTT; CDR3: CASSYSSGNTIYF
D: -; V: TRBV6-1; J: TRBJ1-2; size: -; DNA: TGTGCCAGCAGTGAATCCCAGGGGTTTGGCTACACCTTC; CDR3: CASSESQGFGYTF
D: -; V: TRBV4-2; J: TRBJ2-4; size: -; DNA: TGTGCCAGCAGCCAAGATGGAGGGGACGGACTAAACATTCAGTACTTC; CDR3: CASSQDGGDGLNIQYF
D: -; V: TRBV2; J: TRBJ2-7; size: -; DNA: TGTGCCAGCAGGACTGACGCTTACTCCTACGAGCAGTACTTC; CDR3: CASRTDAYSYEQYF
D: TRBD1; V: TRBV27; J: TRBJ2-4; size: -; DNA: TGTGCCAGCAGTTCCCCCACCCGGGACAGAAAAAACATTCAGTACTTC; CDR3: CASSSPTRDRKNIQYF
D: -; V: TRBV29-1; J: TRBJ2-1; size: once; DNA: TGCAGTACGACAGCAAGAGTCTACAATGAGCAGTTCTTC; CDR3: CSTTARVYNEQFF
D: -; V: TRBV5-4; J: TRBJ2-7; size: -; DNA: TGTGCCAGCAACCCTACCCCCGGTGGCTACGAGCAGTACTTC; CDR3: CASNPTPGGYEQYF
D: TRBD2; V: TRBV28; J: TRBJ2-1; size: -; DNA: TGTGCCAGCAGTACCCCCAGCGGGAGGGCCATCAATGAGCAGTTCTTC; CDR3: CASSTPSGRAINEQFF